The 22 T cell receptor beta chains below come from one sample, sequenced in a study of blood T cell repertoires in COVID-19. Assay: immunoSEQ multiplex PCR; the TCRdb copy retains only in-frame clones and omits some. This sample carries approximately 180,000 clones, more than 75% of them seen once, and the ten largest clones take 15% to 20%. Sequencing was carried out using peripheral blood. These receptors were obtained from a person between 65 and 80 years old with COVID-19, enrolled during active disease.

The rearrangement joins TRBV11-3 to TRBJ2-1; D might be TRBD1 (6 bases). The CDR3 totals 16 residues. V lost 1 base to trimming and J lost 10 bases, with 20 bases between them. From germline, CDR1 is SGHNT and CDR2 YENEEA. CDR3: CASSLGVRGLDSEQFF. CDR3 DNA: TGTGCCAGCAGCTTAGGGGTCAGGGGATTGGATTCGGAGCAGTTCTTC.

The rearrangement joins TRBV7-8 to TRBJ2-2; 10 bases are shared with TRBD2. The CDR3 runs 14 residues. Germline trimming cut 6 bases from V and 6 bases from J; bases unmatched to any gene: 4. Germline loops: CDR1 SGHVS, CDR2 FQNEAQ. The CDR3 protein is CASSSGLAAGELFF. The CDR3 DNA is TGTGCCAGCAGTTCCGGACTAGCGGCCGGGGAGCTGTTTTTT.

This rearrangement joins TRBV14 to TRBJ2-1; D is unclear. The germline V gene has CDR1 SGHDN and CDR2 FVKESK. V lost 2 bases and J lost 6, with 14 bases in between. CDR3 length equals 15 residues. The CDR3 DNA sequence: TGTGCCAGCAGCCAATTGACTCTACATGTCAATGAGCAGTTCTTC. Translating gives CASSQLTLHVNEQFF.

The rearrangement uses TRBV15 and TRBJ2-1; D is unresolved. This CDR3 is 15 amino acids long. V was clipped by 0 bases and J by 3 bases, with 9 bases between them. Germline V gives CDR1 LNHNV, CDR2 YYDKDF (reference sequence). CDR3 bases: TGTGCCACCAGCAGAGATCGCGGATTCTACAATGAGCAGTTCTTC. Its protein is CATSRDRGFYNEQFF.

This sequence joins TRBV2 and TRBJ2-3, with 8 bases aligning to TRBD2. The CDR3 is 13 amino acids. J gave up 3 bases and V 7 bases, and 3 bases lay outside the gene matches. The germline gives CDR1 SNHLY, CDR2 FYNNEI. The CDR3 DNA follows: TGTGCCAGCACGGGAGGGCCGACAGATACGCAGTATTTT. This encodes CASTGGPTDTQYF.

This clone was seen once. The CDR3 here is CASRERFETYEQYF. CDR3 DNA: TGTGCCAGCAGGGAGAGATTCGAAACCTACGAGCAGTACTTC. The rearrangement uses TRBV6-5 and TRBJ2-7, with D hard to call. V was shortened by 6 bases and J by 2 bases, with 14 bases between the two germline ends. The length of the CDR3 is 14 residues. Germline CDR1 reads MNHEY; CDR2 reads SVGAGI.

CDR3 in amino acids: CASSLVTIRVGNTGELFF. The CDR3 coding sequence is TGTGCCAGCAGCTTAGTAACGATCAGGGTTGGTAACACCGGGGAGCTGTTTTTT. The chain recombines TRBV7-2 with TRBJ2-2; tentatively, D is TRBD1 (5 bases). Germline V gene data show CDR1 as SGHTA and CDR2 as FQGNSA. The CDR3 extends over 18 amino acids. Trimming pared 1 base from V and 2 bases from J, leaving 17 bases between. Looking up the rest from reference TRBV7-2 and TRBJ2-2 gives the full variable domain: GAGVSQSPSNKVTEKGKDVELRCDPISGHTALYWYRQSLGQGLEFLIYFQGNSAPDKSGLPSDRFSAERTGGSVSTLTIQRTQQEDSAVYLCASSLVTIRVGNTGELFFGEGSRLTVL.

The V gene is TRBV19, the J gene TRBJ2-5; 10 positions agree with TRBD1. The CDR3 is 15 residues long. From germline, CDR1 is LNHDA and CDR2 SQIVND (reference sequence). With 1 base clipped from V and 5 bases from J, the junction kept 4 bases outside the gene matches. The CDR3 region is CASSIGQGAWETQYF. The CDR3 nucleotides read TGTGCCAGTAGTATAGGACAGGGGGCCTGGGAGACCCAGTACTTC.

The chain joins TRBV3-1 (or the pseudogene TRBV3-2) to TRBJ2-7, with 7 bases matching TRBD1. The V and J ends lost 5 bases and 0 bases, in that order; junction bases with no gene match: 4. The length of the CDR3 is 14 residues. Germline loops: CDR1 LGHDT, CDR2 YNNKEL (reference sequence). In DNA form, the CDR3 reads TGTGCCAGCAGCTCCCGGGACAGCTCCTACGAGCAGTACTTC. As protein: CASSSRDSSYEQYF.

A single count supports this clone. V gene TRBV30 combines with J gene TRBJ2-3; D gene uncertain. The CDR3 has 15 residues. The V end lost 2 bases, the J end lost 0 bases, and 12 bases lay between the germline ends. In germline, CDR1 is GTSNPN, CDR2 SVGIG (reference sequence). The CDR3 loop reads CAWSSGPTSTDTQYF. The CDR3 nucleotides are TGTGCCTGGAGTTCGGGTCCTACTAGCACAGATACGCAGTATTTT.

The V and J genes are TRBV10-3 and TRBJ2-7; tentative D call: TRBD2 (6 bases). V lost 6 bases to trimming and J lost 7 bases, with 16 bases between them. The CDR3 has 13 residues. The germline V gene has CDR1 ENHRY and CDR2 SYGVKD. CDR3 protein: CAISPSPGREQYF. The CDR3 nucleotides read TGTGCCATCAGCCCCTCCCCAGGGAGGGAGCAGTACTTC.

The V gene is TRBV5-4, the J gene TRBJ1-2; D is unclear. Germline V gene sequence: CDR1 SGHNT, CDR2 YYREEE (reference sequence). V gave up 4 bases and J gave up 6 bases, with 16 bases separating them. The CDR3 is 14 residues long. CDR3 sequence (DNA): TGTGCCAGCAGCCTCGCGGTCGGCGTCAATGGCTACACCTTC. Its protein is CASSLAVGVNGYTF.

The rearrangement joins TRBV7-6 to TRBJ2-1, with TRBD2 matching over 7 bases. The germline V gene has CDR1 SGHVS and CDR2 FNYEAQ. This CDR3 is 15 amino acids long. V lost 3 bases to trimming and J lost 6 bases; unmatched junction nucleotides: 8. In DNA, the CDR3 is TGTGCCAGCAGCTTCGCCGAGGGAGGGATCAATGAGCAGTTCTTC. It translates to CASSFAEGGINEQFF. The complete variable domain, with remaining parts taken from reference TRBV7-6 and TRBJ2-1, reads GAGVSQSPRYKVTKRGQDVALRCDPISGHVSLYWYRQALGQGPEFLTYFNYEAQQDKSGLPNDRFSAERPEGSISTLTIQRTEQRDSAMYRCASSFAEGGINEQFFGPGTRLTVL.

The CDR3 bases are TGTGCCAGCAGCTTAGGAGGGGGTAACGTTCGCGAGCAGTACTTC. Protein sequence: CASSLGGGNVREQYF. The V call is TRBV7-2, the J call TRBJ2-7; D is perhaps TRBD1 (6 bases). This CDR3 is 15 amino acids long. V was pared by 1 base and J by 6 bases, with 16 bases between. Germline CDR1 SGHTA, CDR2 FQGNSA.

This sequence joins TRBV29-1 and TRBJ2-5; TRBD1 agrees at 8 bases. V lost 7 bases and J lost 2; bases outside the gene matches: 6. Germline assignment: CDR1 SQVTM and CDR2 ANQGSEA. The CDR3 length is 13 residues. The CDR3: CSASGTGQETQYF. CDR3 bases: TGCAGCGCCTCCGGGACAGGACAAGAGACCCAGTACTTC.

The CDR3 nucleotides read TGCGCCAGCAGCTTGGTAGGTCTAGCGGGGCGTTTTCTCTACAATGAGCAGTTCTTC. This encodes CASSLVGLAGRFLYNEQFF. The rearrangement links TRBV5-1 to TRBJ2-1; the match to TRBD2 covers 9 bases. The CDR3 has 19 amino acids. Germline trimming cut 0 bases from V and 3 bases from J; bases unmatched to any gene: 13. Per germline, CDR1 SGHRS and CDR2 YFSETQ.

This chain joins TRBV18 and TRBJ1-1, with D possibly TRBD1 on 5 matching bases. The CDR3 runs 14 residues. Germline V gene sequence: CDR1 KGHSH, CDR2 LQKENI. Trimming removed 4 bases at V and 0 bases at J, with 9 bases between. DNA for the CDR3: TGTGCCAGCTCACAGGGGTCGGTGAACACTGAAGCTTTCTTT. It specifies CASSQGSVNTEAFF.

The CDR3 DNA reads as TGTGCCAGCAGCTTGAGGGGGCTCGCTGAGCAGTTCTTC. Protein sequence: CASSLRGLAEQFF. The V gene is TRBV7-9, the J gene TRBJ2-1, with 7 bases matching TRBD1. The germline V gene has CDR1 SEHNR and CDR2 FQNEAQ (reference sequence). CDR3 length: 13 amino acids. V shed 3 bases and J 9 bases; nucleotides not matched to a gene: 5. The variable domain in full, completed from reference TRBV7-9 and TRBJ2-1, reads DTGVSQNPRHKITKRGQNVTFRCDPISEHNRLYWYRQTLGQGPEFLTYFQNEAQLEKSRLLSDRFSAERPKGSFSTLEIQRTEQGDSAMYLCASSLRGLAEQFFGPGTRLTVL.

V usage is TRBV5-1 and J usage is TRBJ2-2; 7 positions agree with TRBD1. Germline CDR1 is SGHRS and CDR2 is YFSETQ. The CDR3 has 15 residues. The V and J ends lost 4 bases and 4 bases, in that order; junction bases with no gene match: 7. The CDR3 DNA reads TGCGCCAGCAGCGTCGACAGGGTTGTCACCGGGGAGCTGTTTTTT. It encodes CASSVDRVVTGELFF.

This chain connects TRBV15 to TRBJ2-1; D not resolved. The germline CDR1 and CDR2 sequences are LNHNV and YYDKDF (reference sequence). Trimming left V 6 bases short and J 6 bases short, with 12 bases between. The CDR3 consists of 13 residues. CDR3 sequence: CATSYTVGNEQFF. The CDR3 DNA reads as TGTGCCACCAGTTATACGGTTGGCAATGAGCAGTTCTTC. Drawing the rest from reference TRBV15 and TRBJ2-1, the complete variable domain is DAMVIQNPRYQVTQFGKPVTLSCSQTLNHNVMYWYQQKSSQAPKLLFHYYDKDFNNEADTPDNFQSRRPNTSFCFLDIRSPGLGDTAMYLCATSYTVGNEQFFGPGTRLTVL.

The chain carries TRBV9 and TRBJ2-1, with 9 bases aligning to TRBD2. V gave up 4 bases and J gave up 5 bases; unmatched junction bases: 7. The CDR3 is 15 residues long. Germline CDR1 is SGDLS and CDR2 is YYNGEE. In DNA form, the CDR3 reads TGTGCCAGCAGCCCATGGACTAGCGAAGACAATGAGCAGTTCTTC. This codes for CASSPWTSEDNEQFF.

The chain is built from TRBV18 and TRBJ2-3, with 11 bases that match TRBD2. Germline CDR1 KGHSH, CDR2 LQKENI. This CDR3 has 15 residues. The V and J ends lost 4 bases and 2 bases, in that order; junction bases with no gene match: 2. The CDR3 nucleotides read TGTGCCAGCTCACAACTAGCGGGGGACACAGATACGCAGTATTTT. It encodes CASSQLAGDTDTQYF.